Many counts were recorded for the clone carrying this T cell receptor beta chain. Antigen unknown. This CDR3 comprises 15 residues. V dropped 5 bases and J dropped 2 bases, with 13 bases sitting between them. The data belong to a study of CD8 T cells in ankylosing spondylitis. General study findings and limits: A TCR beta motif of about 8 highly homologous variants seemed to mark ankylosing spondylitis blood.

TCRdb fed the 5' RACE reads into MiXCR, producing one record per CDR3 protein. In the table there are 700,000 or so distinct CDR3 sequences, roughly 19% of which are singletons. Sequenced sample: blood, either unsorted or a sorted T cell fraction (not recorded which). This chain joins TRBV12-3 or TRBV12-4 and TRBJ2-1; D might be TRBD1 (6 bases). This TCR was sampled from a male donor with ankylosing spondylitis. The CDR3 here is CASSLTGTPYNEQFF. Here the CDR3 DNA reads TGTGCCAGCAGTCTTACCGGGACACCCTACAATGAGCAGTTCTTC.